This TCR beta chain was observed in a study of blood T cell repertoires in COVID-19. Trimming took off 0 bases at V and 4 bases at J, with 16 bases between the two ends. Per germline, CDR1 ENHRY and CDR2 SYGVKD. The CDR3 loop spans 17 amino acids. Residents of over 20 US areas, aged roughly 18 to 89 years, made up the participants. Participants were placed into cohorts based on the clinical history they reported. Exposed enrollees encountered a COVID-19 case at some point within 2 weeks before study entry. TCRdb's table, derived via immunoSEQ multiplex PCR, lists solely in-frame clones and lacks some. The sample carries approximately 380,000 clones, approximately 93% recorded once.

Sequenced sample: PBMCs or T cells enriched from blood (not recorded which). The V and J genes are TRBV10-3 and TRBJ1-3; maybe TRBD1 (5 bases). The TCR originated in a woman in her thirties or forties who had been exposed to COVID-19. CDR3: CAISESGLSAVGNTIYF. For the CDR3, the DNA is TGTGCCATCAGTGAGTCGGGACTCTCTGCGGTGGGAAACACCATATATTTT.